The 25 T cell receptor beta chains below all came from one sample that was sequenced in a study of human T cells and chemical hapten exposure (dated by TCRdb to the early 2020s). The protocol used for the library was RACE. Sequencing relied on a NextSeq 500. TCRdb passed the public sequencing reads through fastp at Q25 and MiXCR, retaining productive beta sequences. Each entry is one CDR3 protein sequence, shown with its most common DNA and genes. In all, the sample holds about 380,000 distinct CDR3 sequences, and 5.1% of those were seen once. Jointly, the top ten make up 2% to 3% of the sample. What this sample's time point label stands for: pre-sensitization, week 0. The sample's treatment or condition label is to be understood as: therapeutic diphenylcyclopropenone sensitization with weekly scalp DPC. The source material was whole blood, sampled in connection with sensitization to the hapten diphenylcyclopropenone (DPC). These receptors originate from a woman in her fifties or sixties with alopecia areata. Some clones in this sample may be carry-over from other donors' samples.

The sample holds a few counts of this clonotype. The chain couples TRBV4-2 to TRBJ2-1, with unresolved D. The CDR3 sequence is 13 residues long. Trimming pared 5 bases from V and 7 bases from J, leaving 12 bases between. Germline values: CDR1 LGHNA, CDR2 YNFKEQ. CDR3 sequence (DNA): TGTGCCAGCAGCGCCTCAAGACAAAATGAGCAGTTCTTC. It translates to CASSASRQNEQFF.

This clonotype was counted many times. This chain connects TRBV6-1 to TRBJ2-3; no reliable D call. Between the trimmed V and J ends, which lost 10 bases and 2 bases, there was a span of 13 bases. CDR3 length equals 13 residues. The germline V gene encodes CDR1 MNHNS and CDR2 SASEGT. The CDR3 is CATLKRHTDTQYF. The CDR3 DNA reads as TGTGCCACCCTAAAGCGCCACACAGATACGCAGTATTTT.

This clonotype came up a few times. V usage is TRBV5-1 and J usage is TRBJ2-3; D may be TRBD1 (5 bases). The germline CDR1 and CDR2 sequences are SGHRS and YFSETQ. V was trimmed by 1 base and J by 1 base, leaving 16 bases between them. The CDR3 loop spans 17 amino acids. The CDR3, as DNA: TGCGCCAGCAGCTTGATTTTAAGGGGCCAAGGCACAGATACGCAGTATTTT. Its protein is CASSLILRGQGTDTQYF.

This clonotype was recorded at least ten times. The rearrangement uses TRBV19 and TRBJ2-7; 12 bases map to TRBD2. This CDR3 region has 16 residues. Germline trimming cut 3 bases from V and 5 bases from J; bases unmatched to any gene: 8. Germline V gene data show CDR1 as LNHDA and CDR2 as SQIVND (reference sequence). The CDR3 DNA reads as TGTGCCAGTAGTATTTCGGCTAGCGGGAGGGCCGACGAGCAGTACTTC. Translation gives CASSISASGRADEQYF. Based on the CDR3 plus reference TRBV19 and TRBJ2-7, the full variable domain is DGGITQSPKYLFRKEGQNVTLSCEQNLNHDAMYWYRQDPGQGLRLIYYSQIVNDFQKGDIAEGYSVSREKKESFPLTVTSAQKNPTAFYLCASSISASGRADEQYFGPGTRLTVT.

Ten or more counts support this clonotype. The chain is built from TRBV28 and TRBJ1-6; no definite D call. The CDR3 sequence is 18 residues long. Trimming took 4 bases from V and 9 from J, leaving 25 bases between them. The germline V gene encodes CDR1 MDHEN and CDR2 SYDVKM. The CDR3 DNA sequence: TGTGCCAGCAGTTCCCCTGGACGGTGGACCGTTTGGGGTTCACCCCTCCACTTT. It codes for CASSSPGRWTVWGSPLHF. The full variable domain, in which reference TRBV28 and TRBJ1-6 provide the parts outside the CDR3, is DVKVTQSSRYLVKRTGEKVFLECVQDMDHENMFWYRQDPGLGLRLIYFSYDVKMKEKGDIPEGYSVSREKKERFSLILESASTNQTSMYLCASSSPGRWTVWGSPLHFGNGTRLTVT.

The chain couples TRBV18 to TRBJ1-4; D gene uncertain. Per germline, CDR1 KGHSH and CDR2 LQKENI. V was trimmed by 0 bases and J by 4 bases, leaving 9 bases between them. The CDR3 sequence is 15 residues long. CDR3 loop: CASSPPEARNEKLFF. In DNA form, the CDR3 reads TGTGCCAGCTCACCACCGGAGGCGCGTAATGAAAAACTGTTTTTT.

This clonotype was recorded at least ten times. CDR3 protein: CASSAQGAPTDTQYF. Written as DNA, the CDR3 is TGTGCCAGCAGCGCGCAGGGGGCGCCCACAGATACGCAGTATTTT. The rearrangement uses TRBV9 and TRBJ2-3; 8 positions agree with TRBD1. The CDR3 consists of 15 residues. Germline V CDR1 and CDR2: SGDLS, YYNGEE. After removal of 3 bases from V and 2 bases from J, the junction contained 5 bases not matched to a gene.

This clonotype was seen only a few times. The V call is TRBV2, the J call TRBJ1-5, with a tentative D call TRBD1 (6 bases). The germline CDR1 and CDR2 sequences are SNHLY and FYNNEI. The CDR3 sequence is 14 residues long. Trimming stripped 7 bases from V and 4 bases from J, with 14 bases between. The CDR3 here is CASNIGGTNQPQHF. The CDR3 region has the DNA TGTGCCAGCAATATTGGGGGCACTAATCAGCCCCAGCATTTT.

The genes are TRBV4-1 and TRBJ1-1, with TRBD1 matching over 7 bases. This CDR3 region has 12 residues. Trimming took 5 bases from V and 5 from J; bases not matched to a gene: 2. Germline CDR1 MGHRA, CDR2 YSYEKL. The CDR3 bases are TGCGCCAGCAGCAAGGACAGGACTGAAGCTTTCTTT. Translation gives CASSKDRTEAFF.

This clonotype was counted many times. The rearrangement uses TRBV13 and TRBJ2-5, with 10 positions matching TRBD1. Germline lookup yields CDR1 PRHDT and CDR2 FYEKMQ (reference sequence). This CDR3 contains 16 residues. V was pared by 0 bases and J by 5 bases, with 6 bases of the junction left unmatched. CDR3 DNA: TGTGCCAGCAGCTTAGGGATCCGGGACAGGGGCGAGACCCAGTACTTC. Protein sequence: CASSLGIRDRGETQYF. The entire variable domain, with the rest obtained from reference TRBV13 and TRBJ2-5, is as follows: AAGVIQSPRHLIKEKRETATLKCYPIPRHDTVYWYQQGPGQDPQFLISFYEKMQSDKGSIPDRFSAQQFSDYHSELNMSSLELGDSALYFCASSLGIRDRGETQYFGPGTRLLVL.

This clonotype was seen only a few times. J is TRBJ2-1 and V is TRBV5-4; D is possibly TRBD2 (6 bases). The germline V gene has CDR1 SGHNT and CDR2 YYREEE (reference sequence). V shed 9 bases and J shed 1 base, with 11 bases lying between them. The CDR3 has 13 residues. The CDR3 spells CATGGVSYNEQFF. The CDR3 DNA reads as TGTGCCACAGGAGGGGTATCCTACAATGAGCAGTTCTTC.

At least ten counts were recorded for this clonotype. V and J are TRBV7-2 and TRBJ2-3; D remains ambiguous. CDR3 length: 13 residues. Trimming took 1 base from V and 4 from J, leaving 6 bases between them. Germline V gene data show CDR1 as SGHTA and CDR2 as FQGNSA. CDR3 sequence reads: CASSLERADTQYF. CDR3 in DNA: TGTGCCAGCAGCTTAGAAAGGGCAGATACGCAGTATTTT. The full variable domain, completed using reference TRBV7-2 and TRBJ2-3, is GAGVSQSPSNKVTEKGKDVELRCDPISGHTALYWYRQSLGQGLEFLIYFQGNSAPDKSGLPSDRFSAERTGGSVSTLTIQRTQQEDSAVYLCASSLERADTQYFGPGTRLTVL.

The rearrangement links TRBV28 to TRBJ1-3, with D tentatively TRBD1 (5 bases). The CDR3 totals 12 residues. Germline values: CDR1 MDHEN, CDR2 SYDVKM. The ends were cut back, 6 bases at V and 8 bases at J, with 11 bases in the middle. CDR3 bases: TGTGCCAGCAGGGAGGGGACCCACACCATATATTTT. This encodes CASREGTHTIYF.

The chain links TRBV18 to TRBJ1-1, with D perhaps TRBD1 (6 bases). V shed 4 bases and J shed 1 base, with 7 bases lying between them. CDR3 size: 13 residues. Germline CDR1 is KGHSH and CDR2 is LQKENI. The CDR3, as DNA: TGTGCCAGCTCACGGGACAAGAACACTGAAGCTTTCTTT. This codes for CASSRDKNTEAFF.

This clonotype has a count of ten or more. The chain recombines TRBV20-1 with TRBJ2-3, with TRBD1 identical over 11 bases. Trimming at V came to 6 bases and at J to 1 base, leaving 6 bases not matched to a gene. CDR3 length: 15 amino acids. The germline gives CDR1 DFQATT, CDR2 SNEGSKA (reference sequence). The CDR3 bases are TGCAGTGCAAAGGGGACAGGGGGACGCACAGATACGCAGTATTTT. Its translation: CSAKGTGGRTDTQYF.

The genes are TRBV6-1 and TRBJ1-1; the D gene is possibly TRBD1 (5 bases). In germline, CDR1 is MNHNS, CDR2 SASEGT. There are 12 residues in the CDR3. Trimming cost V 7 bases and J 5 bases, with 11 bases left between them. The DNA of the CDR3 is TGTGCCAGCACGGGGGTTTGGACTGAAGCTTTCTTT. This codes for CASTGVWTEAFF.

This clonotype appeared a few times. The J gene is TRBJ1-5, the V gene TRBV4-2, with D possibly TRBD1 on 6 matching bases. CDR1 and CDR2 from the germline V gene are LGHNA and YNFKEQ. The CDR3 is 15 residues long. The germline V and J ends were trimmed by 1 base and 4 bases, with 11 bases remaining between them. The CDR3 is CASSQATGINQPQHF. As DNA, the CDR3 is TGTGCCAGCAGCCAAGCTACAGGGATTAATCAGCCCCAGCATTTT.

In its sample, this clonotype was seen many times. The V gene is TRBV4-3, the J gene TRBJ2-5; possibly TRBD1 for D (6 bases). The CDR3 extends over 15 amino acids. From germline, CDR1 is LGHNA and CDR2 YSLEER. Trimming pared 1 base from V and 6 bases from J, leaving 15 bases between. The CDR3 region has the DNA TGCGCCAGCAGCCAAGGAGACAGGTTAGCCAAGACCCAGTACTTC. It encodes CASSQGDRLAKTQYF.

This clonotype was found once. With a much larger clone just one base away, this may be a read error. The CDR3 DNA reads as TGTGCCACCAGCAGTGACAGGGGCGTCAATGAAAAACTGTCTTTT. It yields the protein CATSSDRGVNEKLSF. The chain recombines TRBV15 with TRBJ1-4; TRBD1 matches 8 bases. From germline, CDR1 is LNHNV and CDR2 YYDKDF (reference sequence). The CDR3 loop spans 15 amino acids.

This clonotype was observed at least ten times. The V and J genes are TRBV7-9 and TRBJ2-1, with 9 bases fitting TRBD2. The junction had 4 bases not matched to a gene; V was cut back by 1 base and J by 12 bases. Germline CDR1 is SEHNR and CDR2 is FQNEAQ (reference sequence). This CDR3 is built from 13 residues. CDR3 DNA sequence: TGTGCCAGCAGCTTAGGGACTAGCGATATGCAGTTCTTC. It yields the protein CASSLGTSDMQFF.

This clonotype has ten or more counts. This rearrangement joins TRBV5-1 to TRBJ1-1, with no clear D. With 6 bases removed from V and 1 base from J, the gap between germline ends came to 13 bases. The CDR3 loop spans 14 amino acids. Germline CDR1 and CDR2: SGHRS and YFSETQ. For the CDR3, the DNA is TGCGCCAGCAAAGACCGGGATTCGAACACTGAAGCTTTCTTT. Translating gives CASKDRDSNTEAFF.

The rearrangement links TRBV5-5 to TRBJ2-7, with D possibly being TRBD2 (6 bases). Trimming took 2 bases from V and 3 from J, leaving 18 bases between them. Germline lookup yields CDR1 SGHKS and CDR2 YYEKEE (reference sequence). The CDR3 contains 16 residues. For the CDR3, the DNA is TGTGCCAGCAGCTTTCACTTGCGCGCGGGAAACTACGAGCAGTACTTC. Protein: CASSFHLRAGNYEQYF.

This clonotype showed up many times. The rearrangement joins TRBV28 to TRBJ2-3; 8 bases match TRBD1. The germline V gene has CDR1 MDHEN and CDR2 SYDVKM. This CDR3 is built from 13 residues. The V and J ends lost 5 bases and 4 bases, in that order; junction bases with no gene match: 2. CDR3 in amino acids: CASSGQGSDTQYF. Written as DNA, the CDR3 is TGTGCCAGCAGTGGACAGGGTTCAGATACGCAGTATTTT.

This chain links TRBV13 with TRBJ1-5; D is possibly TRBD1 (5 bases). Per the germline V gene, CDR1 is PRHDT and CDR2 is FYEKMQ (reference sequence). The CDR3 totals 17 residues. V lost 7 bases, J lost 0 bases, and 19 bases lay in between. This CDR3 is CASIGLPDSHSNQPQHF. CDR3 in DNA: TGTGCCAGCATAGGCCTACCCGACAGCCATAGCAATCAGCCCCAGCATTTT.

This clonotype showed up many times. The genes are TRBV7-2 and TRBJ2-3; D gene uncertain. The CDR3 covers 13 residues. The V gene's germline CDR1 is SGHTA and CDR2 FQGNSA. Trimming stripped 5 bases from V and 5 bases from J, with 11 bases between. CDR3 sequence: CASSRSTVDTQYF. The CDR3 DNA is TGTGCCAGCAGCCGTTCCACCGTAGATACGCAGTATTTT.